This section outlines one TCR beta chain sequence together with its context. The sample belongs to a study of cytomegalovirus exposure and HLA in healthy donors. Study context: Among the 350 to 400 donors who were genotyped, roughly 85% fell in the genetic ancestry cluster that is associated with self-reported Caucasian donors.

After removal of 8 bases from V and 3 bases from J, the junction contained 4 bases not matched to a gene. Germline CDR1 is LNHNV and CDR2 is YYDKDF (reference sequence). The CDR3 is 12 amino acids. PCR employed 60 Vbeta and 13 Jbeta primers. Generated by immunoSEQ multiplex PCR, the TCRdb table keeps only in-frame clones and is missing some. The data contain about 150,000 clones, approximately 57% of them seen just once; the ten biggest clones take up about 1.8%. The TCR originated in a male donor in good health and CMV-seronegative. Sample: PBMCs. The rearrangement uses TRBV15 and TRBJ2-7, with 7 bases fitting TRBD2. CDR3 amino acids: CATGRGGYEQYF. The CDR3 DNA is TGTGCCACCGGGAGGGGCGGCTACGAGCAGTACTTC.